The 2 T cell receptor beta chains below all came from one sample that was sequenced in a study of a mutant IDH1 vaccine in newly diagnosed glioma (dated by TCRdb to the early 2020s). Preparation of the library involved the immunoSEQ multiplex PCR assay. In TCRdb, the immuneACCESS table is reduced to in-frame sequences with V and J assigned. These tables do not hold every clone; where another copy was compared, an unresolved V gene accounts for under half, and the others remain unexplained. The sample data list approximately 25,000 clones, and over 80% of these were observed just once. The top ten hold 3.5% to 4% of the sample. The sample's time point, from its label and the paper: week 47, end of study. Each vaccine dose was 300 ug of a 20-mer mutant IDH1 peptide in Montanide, given subcutaneously with topical imiquimod. No antigen is known for these receptors. This specimen was PBMCs, taken from a glioma patient whose treatment included an IDH1 peptide vaccine. Every receptor here comes from a man aged 35 to 55 with glioma. Some clones in this sample may be carry-over from other donors' samples.

J is TRBJ2-5 and V is TRBV5-1; 11 bases map to TRBD1. V shed 4 bases and J 10 bases; nucleotides not matched to a gene: 9. The CDR3 contains 14 residues. In germline, CDR1 is SGHRS, CDR2 YFSETQ. The CDR3 coding sequence is TGCGCCAGCAGCAACCCCGGGACAGGGGGAGACCAGTACTTC. Encoded protein: CASSNPGTGGDQYF.

The chain uses TRBV12-5 and TRBJ1-1, with D possibly being TRBD1 (5 bases). CDR3 length: 12 amino acids. The V and J ends lost 7 bases and 5 bases respectively, with 11 bases between them. The germline V gene has CDR1 LGHNT and CDR2 FRNRAP. DNA for the CDR3: TGTGCTAGTGCCGATGGGGGGACTGAAGCTTTCTTT. Its translation is CASADGGTEAFF.